The T cell receptor (beta chain) under discussion was sequenced for a study of PD-L1 blockade in urothelial cancer. On the study more broadly: Median blood clonality was 0.080, with around 83,000 unique TCRs.

The protocol was immunoSEQ multiplex PCR, while the TCRdb copy is restricted to in-frame clones and leaves out a portion. The repertoire has approximately 100,000 clones, roughly nine tenths of them found once; the top ten carry about 0.92%. Germline V gene lookup returns CDR1 SGHRS and CDR2 YFSETQ. V shed 0 bases and J shed 7 bases, with 10 bases lying between them. The CDR3 runs to 14 residues. The chain uses TRBV5-1 and TRBJ2-2; perhaps TRBD2 as D (5 bases). Sequencing was performed on PBMCs, taken around atezolizumab (anti-PD-L1) treatment. The TCR comes from a woman of 80 years or more with urothelial cancer. The CDR3 here is CASSLDLRGGELFF. The CDR3 region has the DNA TGCGCCAGCAGCTTGGATCTCCGGGGCGGGGAGCTGTTTTTT.